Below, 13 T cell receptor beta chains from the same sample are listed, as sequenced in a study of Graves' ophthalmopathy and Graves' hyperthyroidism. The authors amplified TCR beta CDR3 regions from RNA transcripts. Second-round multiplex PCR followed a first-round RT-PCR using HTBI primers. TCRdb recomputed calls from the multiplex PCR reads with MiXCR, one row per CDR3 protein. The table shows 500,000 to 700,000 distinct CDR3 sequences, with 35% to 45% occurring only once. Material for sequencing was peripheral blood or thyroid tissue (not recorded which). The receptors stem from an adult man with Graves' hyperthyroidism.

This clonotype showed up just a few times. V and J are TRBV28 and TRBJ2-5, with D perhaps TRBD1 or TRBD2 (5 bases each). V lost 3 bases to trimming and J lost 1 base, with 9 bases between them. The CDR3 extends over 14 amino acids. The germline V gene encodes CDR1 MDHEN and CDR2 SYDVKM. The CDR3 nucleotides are TGTGCCAGCAGTTTGGGGGAATCCCAAGAGACCCAGTACTTC. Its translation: CASSLGESQETQYF. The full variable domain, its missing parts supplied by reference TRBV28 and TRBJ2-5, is DVKVTQSSRYLVKRTGEKVFLECVQDMDHENMFWYRQDPGLGLRLIYFSYDVKMKEKGDIPEGYSVSREKKERFSLILESASTNQTSMYLCASSLGESQETQYFGPGTRLLVL.

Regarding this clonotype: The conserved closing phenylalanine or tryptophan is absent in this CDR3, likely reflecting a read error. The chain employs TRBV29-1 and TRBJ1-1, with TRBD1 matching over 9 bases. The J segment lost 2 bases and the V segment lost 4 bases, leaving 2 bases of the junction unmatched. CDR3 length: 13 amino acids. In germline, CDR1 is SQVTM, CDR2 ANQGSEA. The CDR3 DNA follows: TGCAGCGTTGGGACAGGGGACAACACTGAAGCTTTCCTT. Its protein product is CSVGTGDNTEAFL.

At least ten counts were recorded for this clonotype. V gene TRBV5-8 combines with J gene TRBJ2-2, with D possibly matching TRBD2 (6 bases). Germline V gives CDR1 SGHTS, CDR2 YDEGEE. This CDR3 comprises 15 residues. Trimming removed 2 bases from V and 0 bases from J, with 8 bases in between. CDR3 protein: CASSLAGPNTGELFF. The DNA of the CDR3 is TGTGCCAGCAGCTTAGCGGGTCCGAACACCGGGGAGCTGTTTTTT.

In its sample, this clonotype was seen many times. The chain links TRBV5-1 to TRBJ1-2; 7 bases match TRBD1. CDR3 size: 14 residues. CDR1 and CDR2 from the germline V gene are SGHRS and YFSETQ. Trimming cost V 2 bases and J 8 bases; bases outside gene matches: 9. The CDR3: CASSFNRGLNGYTF. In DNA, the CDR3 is TGCGCCAGCAGCTTCAACAGGGGATTGAACGGCTACACCTTC.

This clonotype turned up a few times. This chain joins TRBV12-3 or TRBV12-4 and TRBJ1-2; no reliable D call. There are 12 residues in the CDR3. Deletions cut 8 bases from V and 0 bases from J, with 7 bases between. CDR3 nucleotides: TGTGCCAGCGGTCCCTCTAACTATGGCTACACCTTC. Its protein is CASGPSNYGYTF.

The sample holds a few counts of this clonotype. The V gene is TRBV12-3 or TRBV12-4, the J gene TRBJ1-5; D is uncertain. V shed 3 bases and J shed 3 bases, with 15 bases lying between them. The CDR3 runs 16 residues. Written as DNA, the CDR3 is TGTGCCAGCAGTTTGACCGGGGTGGGGAACAATCAGCCCCAGCATTTT. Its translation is CASSLTGVGNNQPQHF.

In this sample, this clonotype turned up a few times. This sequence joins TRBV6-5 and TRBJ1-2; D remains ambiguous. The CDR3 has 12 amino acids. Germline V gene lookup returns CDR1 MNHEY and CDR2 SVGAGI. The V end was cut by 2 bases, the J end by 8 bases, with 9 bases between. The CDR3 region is CASSYRSRGYTF. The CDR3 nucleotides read TGTGCCAGCAGTTACCGCAGTCGCGGCTACACCTTC.

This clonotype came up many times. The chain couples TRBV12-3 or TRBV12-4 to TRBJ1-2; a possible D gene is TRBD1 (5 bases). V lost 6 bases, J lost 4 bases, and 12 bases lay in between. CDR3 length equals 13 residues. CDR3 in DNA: TGTGCCAGCAGCCCGGATGGGACCTATGGCTACACCTTC. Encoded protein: CASSPDGTYGYTF.

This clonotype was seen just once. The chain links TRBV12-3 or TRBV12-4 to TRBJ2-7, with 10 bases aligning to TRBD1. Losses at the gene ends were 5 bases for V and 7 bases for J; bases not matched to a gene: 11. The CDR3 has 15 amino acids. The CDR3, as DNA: TGTGCCAGCAGTACCGCGGGACAGGGGTTCTATGAGCAGTACTTC. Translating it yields CASSTAGQGFYEQYF.

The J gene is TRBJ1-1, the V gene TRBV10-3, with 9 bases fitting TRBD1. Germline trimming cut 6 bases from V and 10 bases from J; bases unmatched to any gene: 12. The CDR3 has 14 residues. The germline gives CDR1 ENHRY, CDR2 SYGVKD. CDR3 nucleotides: TGTGCCATCAGAGCCGGGACAGGGATACCAAGAGCTTTCTTT. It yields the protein CAIRAGTGIPRAFF.

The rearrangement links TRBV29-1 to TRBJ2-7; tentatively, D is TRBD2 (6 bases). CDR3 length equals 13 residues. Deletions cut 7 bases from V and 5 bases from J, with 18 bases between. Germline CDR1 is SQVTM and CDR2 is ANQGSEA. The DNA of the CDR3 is TGCAGCGCCGGACGGGCGGGGCTCGACGAGCAGTACTTC. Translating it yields CSAGRAGLDEQYF.

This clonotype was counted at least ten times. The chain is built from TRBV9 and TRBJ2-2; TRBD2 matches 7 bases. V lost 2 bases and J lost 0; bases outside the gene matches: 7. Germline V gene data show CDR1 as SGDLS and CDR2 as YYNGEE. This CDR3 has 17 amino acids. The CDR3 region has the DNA TGTGCCAGCAGCGTGTCAACCCGGGGGGCGAACACCGGGGAGCTGTTTTTT. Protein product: CASSVSTRGANTGELFF.

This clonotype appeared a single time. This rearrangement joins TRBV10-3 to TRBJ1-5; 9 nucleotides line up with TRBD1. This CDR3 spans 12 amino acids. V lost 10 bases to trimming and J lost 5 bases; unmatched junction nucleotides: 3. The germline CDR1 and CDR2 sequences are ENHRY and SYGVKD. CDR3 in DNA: TGTGCCACCGGACAGGGGTATCAGCCCCAGCATTTT. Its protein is CATGQGYQPQHF.